This T cell receptor beta chain was found in a study of early T cells in non-severe SARS-CoV-2 infection. cDNA molecules, individually, were tagged with unique molecular identifiers. A single record per CDR3 protein comes from TCRdb applying MiXCR to the 5' RACE reads. The sample shows roughly 40,000 distinct CDR3 sequences, about 6.3% of them seen only once. Deletions cut 4 bases from V and 9 bases from J, with 16 bases between. This CDR3 contains 14 residues. Germline loops: CDR1 SGHTA, CDR2 FQGNSA. This clonotype was sampled from an adult who was a healthcare worker with PCR-confirmed SARS-CoV-2 infection or an uninfected control (not recorded which). The chain carries TRBV7-2 and TRBJ2-1, with D possibly being TRBD2 (5 bases). What was sequenced was whole blood. The CDR3, as DNA: TGTGCCAGCAGCTCACCTCTTCCGGGGATTGAGCAGTTCTTC. Its translation: CASSSPLPGIEQFF.